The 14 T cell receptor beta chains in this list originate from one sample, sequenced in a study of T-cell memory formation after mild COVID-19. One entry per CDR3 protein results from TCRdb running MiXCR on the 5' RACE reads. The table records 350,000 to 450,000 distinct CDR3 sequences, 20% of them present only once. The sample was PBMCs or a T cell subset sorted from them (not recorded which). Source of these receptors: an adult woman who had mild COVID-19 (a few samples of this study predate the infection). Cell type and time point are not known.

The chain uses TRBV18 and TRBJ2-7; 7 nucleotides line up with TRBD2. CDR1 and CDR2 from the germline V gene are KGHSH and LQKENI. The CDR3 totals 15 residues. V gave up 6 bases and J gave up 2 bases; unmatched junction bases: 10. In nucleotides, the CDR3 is TGTGCCAGCTCGAGCCCCGGGGGGTCAACCTACGAGCAGTACTTC. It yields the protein CASSSPGGSTYEQYF. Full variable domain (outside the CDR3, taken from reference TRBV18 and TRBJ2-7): NAGVMQNPRHLVRRRGQEARLRCSPMKGHSHVYWYRQLPEEGLKFMVYLQKENIIDESGMPKERFSAEFPKEGPSILRIQQVVRGDSAAYFCASSSPGGSTYEQYFGPGTRLTVT.

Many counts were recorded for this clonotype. This chain's CDR3 is CASRGGTDYGYTF. CDR3 DNA sequence: TGTGCCAGCAGGGGGGGGACAGACTATGGCTACACCTTC. V is TRBV12-3 or TRBV12-4 and J is TRBJ1-2; 7 nucleotides line up with TRBD1. This CDR3 has 13 residues. J gave up 3 bases and V 6 bases, and 4 bases lay outside the gene matches.

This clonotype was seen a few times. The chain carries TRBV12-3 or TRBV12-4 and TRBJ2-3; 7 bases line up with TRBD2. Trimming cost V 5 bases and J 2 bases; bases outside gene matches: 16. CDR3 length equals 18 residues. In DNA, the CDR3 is TGTGCCAGCAGTCGCCGACTAGCAGCTCTCCTATCCACAGATACGCAGTATTTT. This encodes CASSRRLAALLSTDTQYF.

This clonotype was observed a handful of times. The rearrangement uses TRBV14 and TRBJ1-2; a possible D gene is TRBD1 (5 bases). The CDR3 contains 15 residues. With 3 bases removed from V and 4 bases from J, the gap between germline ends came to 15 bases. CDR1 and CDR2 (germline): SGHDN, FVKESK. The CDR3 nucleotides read TGTGCCAGCAGCCAGGCCGGGACCGCCTTCTATGGCTACACCTTC. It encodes CASSQAGTAFYGYTF.

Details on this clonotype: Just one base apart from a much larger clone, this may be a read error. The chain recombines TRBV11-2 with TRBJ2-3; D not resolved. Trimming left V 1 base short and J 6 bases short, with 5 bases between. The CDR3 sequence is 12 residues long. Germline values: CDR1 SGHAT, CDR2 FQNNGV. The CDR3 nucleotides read TGTGCCAGCAGCTTAGTTCTGGATACGCAGTATTTT. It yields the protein CASSLVLDTQYF.

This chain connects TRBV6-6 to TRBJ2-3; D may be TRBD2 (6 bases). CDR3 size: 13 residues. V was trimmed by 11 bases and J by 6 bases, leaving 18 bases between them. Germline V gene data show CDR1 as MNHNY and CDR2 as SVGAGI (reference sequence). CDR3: CASREQGWDTQYF. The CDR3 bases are TGTGCCTCCCGGGAGCAGGGATGGGATACGCAGTATTTT.

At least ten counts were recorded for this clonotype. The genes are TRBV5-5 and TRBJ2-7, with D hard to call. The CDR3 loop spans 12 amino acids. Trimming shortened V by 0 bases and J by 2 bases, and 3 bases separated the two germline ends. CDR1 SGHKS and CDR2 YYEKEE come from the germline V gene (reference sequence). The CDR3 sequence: CASSLVTYEQYF. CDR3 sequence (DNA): TGTGCCAGCAGCTTGGTCACCTACGAGCAGTACTTC.

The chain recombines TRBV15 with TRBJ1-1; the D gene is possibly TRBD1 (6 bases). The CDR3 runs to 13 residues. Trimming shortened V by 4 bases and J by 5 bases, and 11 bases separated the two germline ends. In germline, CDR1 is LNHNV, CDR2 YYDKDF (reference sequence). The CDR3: CATSIHRETEAFF. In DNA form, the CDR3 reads TGTGCCACCAGCATACACAGGGAGACTGAAGCTTTCTTT.

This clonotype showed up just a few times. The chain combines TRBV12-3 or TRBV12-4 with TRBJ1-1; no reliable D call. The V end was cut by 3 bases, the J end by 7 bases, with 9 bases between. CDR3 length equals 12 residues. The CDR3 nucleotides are TGTGCCAGCAGTTTTCGGGAGCTTGAAGCTTTCTTT. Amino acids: CASSFRELEAFF.

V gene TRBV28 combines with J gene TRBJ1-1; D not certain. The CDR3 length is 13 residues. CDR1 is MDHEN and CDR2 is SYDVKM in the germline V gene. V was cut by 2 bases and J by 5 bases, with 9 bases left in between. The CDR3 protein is CASSLGFWTEAFF. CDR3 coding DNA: TGTGCCAGCAGTTTAGGTTTCTGGACTGAAGCTTTCTTT.

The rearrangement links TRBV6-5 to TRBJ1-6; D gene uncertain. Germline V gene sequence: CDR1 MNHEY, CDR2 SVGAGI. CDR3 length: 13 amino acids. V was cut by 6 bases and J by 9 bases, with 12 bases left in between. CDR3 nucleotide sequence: TGTGCCAGCAGGTTTAGAGGGATTTCACCCCTCCACTTT. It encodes CASRFRGISPLHF.

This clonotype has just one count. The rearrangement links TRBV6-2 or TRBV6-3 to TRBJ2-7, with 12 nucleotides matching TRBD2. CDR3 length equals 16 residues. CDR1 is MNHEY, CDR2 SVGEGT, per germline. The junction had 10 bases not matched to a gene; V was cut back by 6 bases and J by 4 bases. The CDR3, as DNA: TGTGCCAGCAGCTCGGGACTAGCGGGTTACCCTTACGAGCAGTACTTC. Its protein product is CASSSGLAGYPYEQYF.

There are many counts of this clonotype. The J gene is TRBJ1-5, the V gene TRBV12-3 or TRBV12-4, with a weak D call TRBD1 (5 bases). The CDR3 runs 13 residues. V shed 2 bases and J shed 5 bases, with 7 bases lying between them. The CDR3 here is CASSLRDYQPQHF. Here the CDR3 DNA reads TGTGCCAGCAGTTTAAGGGACTATCAGCCCCAGCATTTT.

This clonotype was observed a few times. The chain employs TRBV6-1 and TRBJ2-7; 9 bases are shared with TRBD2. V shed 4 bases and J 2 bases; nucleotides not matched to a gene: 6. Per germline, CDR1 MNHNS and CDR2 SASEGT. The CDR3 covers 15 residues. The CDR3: CASSVVGGGAYEQYF. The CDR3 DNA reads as TGTGCCAGCAGTGTAGTCGGCGGGGGGGCCTACGAGCAGTACTTC.